This T cell receptor (beta chain) stems from a study of vaccination effects on CD4 cells after COVID-19. At the level of the study: The second dose preceded post-vaccine samples by a median of 72 days. Findings of the study overall: Whether induced by infection or by vaccine, clones showed marked clonal contraction late after vaccination.

Turning to this clone: Its specificity is not known.

Antigen-specific CD4+ T cells were expanded (with viral peptide pools) by the ViraFEST assay ahead of sequencing. Culturing for approximately 10 days preceded CD4+ T cell isolation. Each participant was given two doses of one vaccine (BNT162b2 or mRNA-1273). The protocol was immunoSEQ multiplex PCR, while the TCRdb copy is restricted to in-frame clones and leaves out a portion. The sample lists fewer than 35,000 clones, roughly four fifths occurring once. This CDR3 has 14 residues. Trimming removed 4 bases at V and 7 bases at J, with 11 bases between. Germline V lookup: CDR1 SGHDN, CDR2 FVKESK. The V and J genes are TRBV14 and TRBJ1-6; D is unclear. This receptor was obtained from a human donor who received a COVID-19 vaccine. Sequenced here: CD4+ T cells from PBMCs cultured with HCoV-229E spike peptides, sampled after COVID-19 vaccination. CDR3 protein: CASSREIRNSPLHF. Here the CDR3 DNA reads TGTGCCAGCAGCCGTGAGATCAGGAATTCACCCCTCCACTTT.